One sample yielded the 28 T cell receptor beta chains listed below, sequenced in a study of shared clonotypes between healthy human individuals. Selected positively for CCR7 and CD45RO-negative, naive CD8 cells excluded terminally differentiated effector memory CD45RA+ cells. This table comes from immunoSEQ multiplex PCR, and its TCRdb copy is limited to in-frame clones, with some not included. The sample consists of some 2 million clones, around 96% of them appearing once. Sequenced sample: naive CD8+ T cells sorted from blood. These receptors came from a man between 18 and 29 years old in good health.

V and J are TRBV7-6 and TRBJ2-2; D is unclear. There are 16 residues in the CDR3. Trimming left V 0 bases short and J 1 base short, with 9 bases between. The germline gives CDR1 SGHVS, CDR2 FNYEAQ. Here the CDR3 reads CASSLAYLGNTGELFF. In DNA, the CDR3 is TGTGCCAGCAGCTTAGCGTATTTGGGGAACACCGGGGAGCTGTTTTTT.

The V call is TRBV27, the J call TRBJ1-6; maybe TRBD1 (5 bases). V was pared by 0 bases and J by 7 bases, with 13 bases between. The CDR3 is 16 amino acids. Germline values: CDR1 MNHEY, CDR2 SMNVEV (reference sequence). CDR3 residues: CASSLSRGLGNSPLHF. CDR3 nucleotide sequence: TGTGCCAGCAGTTTATCGAGGGGTTTGGGGAATTCACCCCTCCACTTT.

This chain connects TRBV19 to TRBJ1-1; D is possibly TRBD1 (6 bases). This CDR3 comprises 12 residues. Germline V gene sequence: CDR1 LNHDA, CDR2 SQIVND (reference sequence). Trimming took 4 bases from V and 6 from J, leaving 9 bases between them. CDR3 residues: CASSTQGSEAFF. The CDR3 DNA reads as TGTGCCAGTAGTACACAGGGTTCTGAAGCTTTCTTT.

CDR3 DNA: TGTGCCAGCAGTTTATCGCGGGGGGCAGGGGACACTGAAGCTTTCTTT. This codes for CASSLSRGAGDTEAFF. This chain links TRBV27 with TRBJ1-1; possible D gene TRBD1, 6 bases. Germline V gene data show CDR1 as MNHEY and CDR2 as SMNVEV (reference sequence). V was clipped by 0 bases and J by 3 bases, with 14 bases between them. CDR3 size: 16 residues.

The rearrangement links TRBV10-3 to TRBJ2-1, with D perhaps matching TRBD2 (6 bases). The CDR3 is 14 residues long. CDR1 is ENHRY, CDR2 SYGVKD, per germline. V shed 4 bases and J shed 9 bases, with 16 bases lying between them. The CDR3 here is CAISAPDYGAEQFF. CDR3 in DNA: TGTGCCATCAGTGCCCCGGACTATGGAGCTGAGCAGTTCTTC.

The V call is TRBV10-3, the J call TRBJ2-1; D is unclear. Germline V gives CDR1 ENHRY, CDR2 SYGVKD. Trimming removed 5 bases at V and 0 bases at J, with 11 bases between. This CDR3 comprises 15 residues. This chain's CDR3 is CAISIDTSSYNEQFF. CDR3 bases: TGTGCCATCAGTATTGACACGAGCTCCTACAATGAGCAGTTCTTC.

The chain employs TRBV7-3 and TRBJ2-1; TRBD1 agrees at 7 bases. Germline V gene lookup returns CDR1 SGHTA and CDR2 FQGTGA. V was pared by 4 bases and J by 6 bases, with 0 bases of the junction left unmatched. The CDR3 loop spans 12 amino acids. CDR3 DNA: TGTGCCAGCAGCTACAGGGGCAATGAGCAGTTCTTC. Translation: CASSYRGNEQFF.

V usage is TRBV6-6 and J usage is TRBJ2-1; D is unclear. Trimming removed 6 bases from V and 5 bases from J, with 14 bases in between. The germline gives CDR1 MNHNY, CDR2 SVGAGI (reference sequence). This CDR3 is 14 amino acids long. This CDR3 reads CASSPFLTNNEQFF. The CDR3 DNA sequence: TGTGCCAGCAGCCCCTTTTTGACCAACAATGAGCAGTTCTTC.

Comment on this clone: The junction departs from the called germline gene at one end, perhaps through a read error. The V and J genes are TRBV12-5 and TRBJ2-5, with a possible D match to TRBD2 (5 bases). CDR3 length: 11 amino acids. CDR1 is LGHNT, CDR2 FRNRAP, per germline. The CDR3: CASGPRTRYHF. The DNA of the CDR3 is TGTGCTAGTGGCCCCCGGACTCGTTATCACTTC.

This CDR3 is CASSFRTGGSSTDTQYF. The CDR3 DNA follows: TGCGCCAGCAGCTTCCGTACAGGGGGCTCTAGCACAGATACGCAGTATTTT. The chain carries TRBV5-1 and TRBJ2-3; 9 nucleotides align to TRBD1. CDR3 length equals 17 residues. Germline trimming cut 2 bases from V and 0 bases from J; bases unmatched to any gene: 7. CDR1 SGHRS and CDR2 YFSETQ come from the germline V gene.

The V gene is TRBV6-5, the J gene TRBJ2-5; 7 positions agree with TRBD1. V shed 7 bases and J 7 bases; nucleotides not matched to a gene: 9. CDR1 and CDR2 (germline): MNHEY, SVGAGI. This CDR3 is 13 amino acids long. The DNA for the CDR3 is TGTGCCAGCATAGAGGGGGCTAGGGGGACCCAGTACTTC. This gives the protein CASIEGARGTQYF.

The V gene is TRBV28, the J gene TRBJ2-3; D is perhaps TRBD2 (7 bases). Trimming stripped 5 bases from V and 3 bases from J, with 15 bases between. The CDR3 totals 15 residues. Per germline, CDR1 MDHEN and CDR2 SYDVKM. The CDR3 region has the DNA TGTGCCAGCAGTAATCTCAGGGGACTAACAGATACGCAGTATTTT. Translation: CASSNLRGLTDTQYF.

The chain is built from TRBV6-5 and TRBJ1-2; D is perhaps TRBD1 (5 bases). The CDR3 sequence is 12 residues long. Trimming removed 8 bases from V and 8 bases from J, with 15 bases in between. Germline-derived CDR1 and CDR2 are MNHEY and SVGAGI. CDR3 DNA: TGTGCCAGCGCCACGGCAGGGATGGGCTACACCTTC. It translates to CASATAGMGYTF.

V usage is TRBV7-2 and J usage is TRBJ2-7; 7 bases fit TRBD2. With 5 bases clipped from V and 5 bases from J, the junction kept 21 bases outside the gene matches. CDR3 size: 18 residues. The V gene's germline CDR1 is SGHTA and CDR2 FQGNSA. The CDR3 is CASSATPLWRENGDEQYF. Here the CDR3 DNA reads TGTGCCAGCAGCGCAACACCTCTCTGGCGGGAGAACGGGGACGAGCAGTACTTC.

The chain couples TRBV29-1 to TRBJ1-1, with unresolved D. V was shortened by 4 bases and J by 1 base, with 13 bases between the two germline ends. Germline loops: CDR1 SQVTM, CDR2 ANQGSEA. This CDR3 spans 14 amino acids. The DNA of the CDR3 is TGCAGCGTTGTAACCCTGGACGGGAACACTGAAGCTTTCTTT. Protein sequence: CSVVTLDGNTEAFF.

This chain joins TRBV7-2 and TRBJ1-2, with D unclear. This CDR3 region has 13 residues. The germline V and J ends were trimmed by 5 bases and 4 bases, with 11 bases remaining between them. Germline CDR1 and CDR2: SGHTA and FQGNSA. This chain's CDR3 is CASSDDTLYGYTF. CDR3 nucleotide sequence: TGTGCCAGCAGCGATGACACCCTCTATGGCTACACCTTC.

The chain employs TRBV10-1 and TRBJ2-1; 10 nucleotides line up with TRBD2. This CDR3 contains 15 residues. J was trimmed by 8 bases and V by 3 bases; bases with no gene match: 7. Germline CDR1 WNHNN, CDR2 SYGVQD (reference sequence). The CDR3 nucleotides read TGCGCCAGCAGTGATTTAGCGGGAGGTCATCATGAGCAGTTCTTC. It translates to CASSDLAGGHHEQFF.

The chain couples TRBV5-1 to TRBJ2-1, with no clear D. Germline values: CDR1 SGHRS, CDR2 YFSETQ. This CDR3 contains 12 residues. The V and J ends lost 0 bases and 8 bases respectively, with 6 bases between them. The CDR3 sequence: CASSLAFDEQFF. Here the CDR3 DNA reads TGCGCCAGCAGCTTGGCATTCGATGAGCAGTTCTTC.

The rearrangement joins TRBV29-1 to TRBJ2-1; no firm D call. V was cut by 3 bases and J by 0 bases, with 15 bases left in between. This CDR3 has 16 residues. CDR1 SQVTM and CDR2 ANQGSEA come from the germline V gene. Written as DNA, the CDR3 is TGCAGCGTTGAGGGTTTTCCTTTAAGCTCCTACAATGAGCAGTTCTTC. It specifies CSVEGFPLSSYNEQFF.

The chain uses TRBV10-2 and TRBJ1-1; D unclear. The CDR3 consists of 11 residues. From germline, CDR1 is WSHSY and CDR2 SAAADI. The V end was cut by 7 bases, the J end by 8 bases, with 11 bases between. This chain's CDR3 is CASTDNQEAFF. The CDR3 DNA is TGCGCCAGCACTGACAACCAAGAAGCTTTCTTT.

The V call is TRBV5-4, the J call TRBJ1-5, with 8 bases that match TRBD1. V lost 0 bases and J lost 6; bases outside the gene matches: 5. The CDR3 totals 15 residues. Germline loops: CDR1 SGHNT, CDR2 YYREEE (reference sequence). The CDR3 DNA is TGTGCCAGCAGCTTGGGACAGGGGATCGGTCAGCCCCAGCATTTT. Translated: CASSLGQGIGQPQHF.

The chain joins TRBV14 to TRBJ2-1, with D tentatively TRBD1 (6 bases). The germline V gene has CDR1 SGHDN and CDR2 FVKESK. V was clipped by 4 bases and J by 4 bases, with 17 bases between them. CDR3 size: 16 residues. The CDR3 region has the DNA TGTGCCAGCAGCCCGTCCGGGACATGGATATACAATGAGCAGTTCTTC. This encodes CASSPSGTWIYNEQFF.

V is TRBV5-4 and J is TRBJ2-7, with a weak D call TRBD1 (5 bases). Germline values: CDR1 SGHNT, CDR2 YYREEE (reference sequence). This CDR3 comprises 12 residues. Trimming removed 5 bases from V and 5 bases from J, with 11 bases in between. This chain's CDR3 is CASRSDSNEQYF. The CDR3 bases are TGTGCCAGCAGGTCCGACAGTAACGAGCAGTACTTC.

This clone appeared a single time. The chain is built from TRBV7-9 and TRBJ2-5; 9 nucleotides line up with TRBD1. J lost 5 bases, V lost 4 bases, and 5 bases had no gene match. Looked up from germline, CDR1 is SEHNR and CDR2 is FQNEAQ (reference sequence). The CDR3 totals 14 residues. CDR3 nucleotide sequence: TGTGCCAGCAGCTACACAGGGGGCCTGGAGACCCAGTACTTC. This codes for CASSYTGGLETQYF.

As concerns this clone: The identical CDR3 is also encoded by other nucleotide sequences in the sample. The chain uses TRBV19 and TRBJ2-7; TRBD1 might be the D (5 bases). The CDR3 runs 14 residues. V dropped 2 bases and J dropped 0 bases, with 8 bases sitting between them. The germline gives CDR1 LNHDA, CDR2 SQIVND (reference sequence). For the CDR3, the DNA is TGTGCCAGTAGTATAAGGGGCCCCTCCTACGAGCAGTACTTC. It is translated as CASSIRGPSYEQYF. Together with reference TRBV19 and TRBJ2-7, the CDR3 gives the full variable domain: DGGITQSPKYLFRKEGQNVTLSCEQNLNHDAMYWYRQDPGQGLRLIYYSQIVNDFQKGDIAEGYSVSREKKESFPLTVTSAQKNPTAFYLCASSIRGPSYEQYFGPGTRLTVT.

V usage is TRBV11-2 and J usage is TRBJ2-3; 9 bases align to TRBD2. The CDR3 runs 17 residues. Trimming removed 1 base from V and 0 bases from J; junction bases left unmatched: 5. Per germline, CDR1 SGHAT and CDR2 FQNNGV. This CDR3 is CASSLGRGGLSTDTQYF. The DNA of the CDR3 is TGTGCCAGCAGCTTAGGGCGGGGGGGCCTCAGCACAGATACGCAGTATTTT.

The genes are TRBV10-3 and TRBJ2-1; the D gene is possibly TRBD2 (6 bases). The V and J ends lost 4 bases and 8 bases respectively, with 12 bases between them. Germline V lookup: CDR1 ENHRY, CDR2 SYGVKD. This CDR3 has 13 amino acids. The CDR3 DNA reads TGTGCCATCAGTGGCGGGGAGTATGATGAGCAGTTCTTC. Translation gives CAISGGEYDEQFF.

The V gene is TRBV5-1, the J gene TRBJ2-5; D is unresolved. CDR1 and CDR2 from the germline V gene are SGHRS and YFSETQ. This CDR3 has 14 residues. V dropped 0 bases and J dropped 5 bases, with 11 bases sitting between them. The CDR3: CASSLEGAAETQYF. The CDR3 DNA sequence: TGCGCCAGCAGCTTGGAAGGTGCCGCGGAGACCCAGTACTTC.